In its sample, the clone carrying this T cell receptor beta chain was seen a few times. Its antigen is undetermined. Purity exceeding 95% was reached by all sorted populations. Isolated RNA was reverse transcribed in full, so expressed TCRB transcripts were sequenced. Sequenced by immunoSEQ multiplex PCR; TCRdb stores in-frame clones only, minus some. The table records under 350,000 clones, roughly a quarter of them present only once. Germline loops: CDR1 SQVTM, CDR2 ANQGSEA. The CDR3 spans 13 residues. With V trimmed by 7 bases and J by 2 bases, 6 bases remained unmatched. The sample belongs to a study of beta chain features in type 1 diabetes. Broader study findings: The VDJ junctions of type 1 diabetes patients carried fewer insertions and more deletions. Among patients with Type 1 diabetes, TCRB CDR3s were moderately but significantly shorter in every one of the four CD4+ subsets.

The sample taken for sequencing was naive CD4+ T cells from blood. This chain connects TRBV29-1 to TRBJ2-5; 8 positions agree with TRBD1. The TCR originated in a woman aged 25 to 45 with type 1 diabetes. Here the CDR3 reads CSGNRGWQETQYF. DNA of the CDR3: TGCAGCGGAAACAGGGGGTGGCAAGAGACCCAGTACTTC.